These 25 T cell receptor beta chains were all obtained from the same sample, sequenced in a study of cytomegalovirus exposure and HLA in healthy donors. The PCR contained 60 Vbeta and 13 Jbeta primers. The data were produced by immunoSEQ multiplex PCR, yet TCRdb's version contains in-frame clones alone and is incomplete. The sample has some 120,000 clones; about three quarters are singletons. Sequencing was done on a sample of PBMCs. These receptor sequences come from a human donor in good health.

The J gene is TRBJ2-5, the V gene TRBV6-4, with a weak D call TRBD2 (6 bases). Near its end, the DNA agrees better with TRBJ2-7, so the J call may be wrong. The germline V gene has CDR1 MRHNA and CDR2 SNTAGT. This CDR3 contains 15 residues. The CDR3 loop reads CASRKPGVSSYEQYF. CDR3 in DNA: TGTGCCAGCAGAAAGCCGGGAGTCTCCTCCTACGAGCAGTACTTC.

This rearrangement joins TRBV7-2 to TRBJ1-6; D is possibly TRBD1 (5 bases). Trimming shortened V by 3 bases and J by 11 bases, and 14 bases separated the two germline ends. Germline V gene data show CDR1 as SGHTA and CDR2 as FQGNSA. The CDR3 is made up of 14 amino acids. CDR3 sequence (DNA): TGTGCCAGCAGCTTTTCGACGGCAGGGACACCCCTCCACTTT. This codes for CASSFSTAGTPLHF. The whole variable domain, filled in from reference TRBV7-2 and TRBJ1-6, reads GAGVSQSPSNKVTEKGKDVELRCDPISGHTALYWYRQSLGQGLEFLIYFQGNSAPDKSGLPSDRFSAERTGGSVSTLTIQRTQQEDSAVYLCASSFSTAGTPLHFGNGTRLTVT.

This sequence joins TRBV4-1 and TRBJ2-1; 10 bases map to TRBD2. V trimming: 1 base; J trimming: 3 bases; junction bases outside the gene matches: 12. The CDR3 has 19 amino acids. Germline CDR1 is MGHRA and CDR2 is YSYEKL. This chain's CDR3 is CASSQGPAGGQSNYNEQFF. As DNA, the CDR3 is TGCGCCAGCAGCCAAGGCCCAGCGGGGGGGCAATCGAACTACAATGAGCAGTTCTTC.

The chain joins TRBV11-2 to TRBJ2-2, with 9 bases matching TRBD1. Germline V gene sequence: CDR1 SGHAT, CDR2 FQNNGV. The length of the CDR3 is 15 residues. With 3 bases clipped from V and 5 bases from J, the junction kept 4 bases outside the gene matches. The CDR3 here is CASSFRQGVTGELFF. In DNA, the CDR3 is TGTGCCAGCAGCTTTCGACAGGGGGTGACCGGGGAGCTGTTTTTT.

The V call is TRBV6-6, the J call TRBJ1-6, with a possible D match to TRBD1 (6 bases). CDR1 and CDR2 from the germline V gene are MNHNY and SVGAGI (reference sequence). V shed 5 bases and J shed 14 bases, with 19 bases lying between them. This CDR3 comprises 14 residues. The CDR3 bases are TGTGCCAGCAGTCAGGACAGCCGGCGGTGGGCCCTCCACTTT. Its protein is CASSQDSRRWALHF.

The rearrangement links TRBV6-5 to TRBJ2-5; 10 bases fit TRBD1. V trimming: 2 bases; J trimming: 6 bases; junction bases outside the gene matches: 9. The germline CDR1 and CDR2 sequences are MNHEY and SVGAGI. The CDR3 loop spans 16 amino acids. CDR3 region: CASSYQRDRGGKTQYF. DNA of the CDR3: TGTGCCAGCAGTTACCAGAGGGACAGGGGCGGGAAGACCCAGTACTTC.

The rearrangement joins TRBV4-1 to TRBJ1-2; a possible D gene is TRBD1 (5 bases). Germline V gene sequence: CDR1 MGHRA, CDR2 YSYEKL. V dropped 2 bases and J dropped 5 bases, with 24 bases sitting between them. This CDR3 spans 18 amino acids. CDR3: CASSQFRSGVGISYGYTF. CDR3 in DNA: TGCGCCAGCAGCCAATTCCGCTCGGGGGTTGGAATTTCGTATGGCTACACCTTC.

This clone appeared a few times. Here the CDR3 reads CASSLGRTREQYF. CDR3 in DNA: TGTGCCAGCAGCCTTGGTAGGACTAGGGAGCAGTACTTC. The chain recombines TRBV5-4 with TRBJ2-7, with 7 bases aligning to TRBD2. Per germline, CDR1 SGHNT and CDR2 YYREEE (reference sequence). The CDR3 loop spans 13 amino acids. J lost 7 bases, V lost 4 bases, and 8 bases had no gene match.

The CDR3 reads CASKPGSYNSPLHF. CDR3 nucleotides: TGTGCCAGCAAACCGGGCTCCTATAATTCACCCCTCCACTTT. The gene calls are TRBV5-6 and TRBJ1-6; D unresolved. CDR1 is SGHDT and CDR2 is YYEEEE in the germline V gene. This CDR3 has 14 amino acids. V shed 6 bases and J shed 0 bases, with 7 bases lying between them.

The chain joins TRBV15 to TRBJ1-2, with no clear D. CDR1 is LNHNV, CDR2 YYDKDF, per germline (reference sequence). This CDR3 has 13 amino acids. V lost 5 bases, J lost 8 bases, and 15 bases lay in between. CDR3 region: CATSGRGLRGYTF. CDR3 DNA sequence: TGTGCCACCAGCGGCCGAGGATTAAGGGGCTACACCTTC.

This chain connects TRBV5-1 to TRBJ2-3, with 7 bases matching TRBD2. Trimming at V came to 1 base and at J to 5 bases, leaving 4 bases not matched to a gene. Germline loops: CDR1 SGHRS, CDR2 YFSETQ. The CDR3 spans 14 residues. The CDR3 protein is CASSLTGEGDTQYF. The CDR3 DNA is TGCGCCAGCAGCTTGACGGGGGAGGGAGATACGCAGTATTTT.

This clone has just a few counts. The chain employs TRBV2 and TRBJ1-1; D gene uncertain. The germline gives CDR1 SNHLY, CDR2 FYNNEI. This CDR3 has 12 residues. The ends were cut back, 4 bases at V and 7 bases at J, with 10 bases in the middle. The CDR3, as DNA: TGTGCCAGCAGTGTAGCGAGGGTTGAAGCTTTCTTT. Amino acids: CASSVARVEAFF.

This chain joins TRBV5-1 and TRBJ2-1; D possibly corresponds to TRBD1 (6 bases). Trimming left V 5 bases short and J 0 bases short, with 24 bases between. The germline V gene encodes CDR1 SGHRS and CDR2 YFSETQ. This CDR3 has 19 amino acids. CDR3 loop: CASRGAETARVGSYNEQFF. The CDR3 DNA reads TGCGCCAGCAGGGGGGCGGAGACAGCTAGAGTCGGCTCCTACAATGAGCAGTTCTTC.

In its sample, this clone was seen once. The chain recombines TRBV6-6 with TRBJ1-6; maybe TRBD1 (6 bases). The length of the CDR3 is 15 residues. Germline V CDR1 and CDR2: MNHNY, SVGAGI (reference sequence). V lost 7 bases and J 4 bases, leaving 14 bases between the germline ends. CDR3 residues: CASNLDRNYNSPLHF. The CDR3 DNA reads TGTGCCAGCAACCTAGACAGGAATTATAATTCACCCCTCCACTTT.

This clone was observed a few times. This chain links TRBV2 with TRBJ2-1, with D possibly TRBD2 on 5 matching bases. Germline V lookup: CDR1 SNHLY, CDR2 FYNNEI. V lost 4 bases to trimming and J lost 13 bases, with 11 bases between them. This CDR3 spans 11 amino acids. This chain's CDR3 is CASSVPEGQFF. The CDR3 coding sequence is TGTGCCAGCAGTGTCCCCGAGGGTCAGTTCTTC.

The chain recombines TRBV9 with TRBJ2-1; 11 nucleotides line up with TRBD2. Germline V gene sequence: CDR1 SGDLS, CDR2 YYNGEE. The CDR3 contains 18 residues. J was trimmed by 8 bases and V by 3 bases; bases with no gene match: 16. The CDR3 DNA follows: TGTGCCAGCAGCGCCACCCCCGACCTAGCGGGGGGTGTGGATGAGCAGTTCTTC. Translated, it gives CASSATPDLAGGVDEQFF.

V gene TRBV10-2 combines with J gene TRBJ2-2; 7 positions match TRBD2. V was clipped by 6 bases and J by 3 bases; unmatched bases: 4. CDR1 and CDR2 (germline): WSHSY, SAAADI. This CDR3 spans 14 amino acids. CDR3 bases: TGCGCCAGCAGCCCCAGCGGGGACACCGGGGAGCTGTTTTTT. As protein: CASSPSGDTGELFF.

This chain uses TRBV10-1 with TRBJ1-1, with D maybe TRBD1 (5 bases). This CDR3 is 21 amino acids long. Germline V gene lookup returns CDR1 WNHNN and CDR2 SYGVQD (reference sequence). Trimming removed 2 bases from V and 2 bases from J, with 30 bases in between. Here the CDR3 DNA reads TGCGCCAGCAGTGAGGTCTTGTGCTGTCGGGGGATGCGACTATTAAACACTGAAGCTTTCTTT. Translated: CASSEVLCCRGMRLLNTEAFF.

This sequence joins TRBV4-2 and TRBJ2-1, with TRBD1 identical over 10 bases. V lost 1 base, J lost 2 bases, and 2 bases stayed unmatched. The CDR3 extends over 16 amino acids. The germline V gene has CDR1 LGHNA and CDR2 YNFKEQ. For the CDR3, the DNA is TGTGCCAGCAGCCAAGTGGGACAGGGGACCTACAATGAGCAGTTCTTC. This sequence encodes CASSQVGQGTYNEQFF.

This clone was seen a single time. This chain uses TRBV5-1 with TRBJ2-6; D is uncertain. Per germline, CDR1 SGHRS and CDR2 YFSETQ. With 6 bases removed from V and 1 base from J, the gap between germline ends came to 14 bases. The CDR3 is 16 amino acids. This CDR3 reads CASTMAQNSGANVLTF. CDR3 coding DNA: TGCGCCAGCACCATGGCTCAGAATTCTGGGGCCAACGTCCTGACTTTC.

The genes are TRBV19 and TRBJ1-4; 7 bases line up with TRBD1. The CDR3 loop spans 15 amino acids. V shed 5 bases and J 0 bases; nucleotides not matched to a gene: 3. Germline V gene data show CDR1 as LNHDA and CDR2 as SQIVND (reference sequence). The CDR3 coding sequence is TGTGCCAGTAGTCCCCAGGGGGCAACTAATGAAAAACTGTTTTTT. This sequence encodes CASSPQGATNEKLFF.

The V call is TRBV5-6, the J call TRBJ2-7, with D perhaps matching TRBD1 (5 bases). The CDR3 covers 14 residues. V shed 6 bases and J shed 5 bases, with 18 bases lying between them. Germline lookup yields CDR1 SGHDT and CDR2 YYEEEE. The CDR3 DNA follows: TGTGCCAGCATAAAAGTGGGGCTAGTCCACGAGCAGTACTTC. Protein sequence: CASIKVGLVHEQYF.

The V call is TRBV2, the J call TRBJ2-1; tentative D call: TRBD2 (7 bases). Deletions cut 7 bases from V and 7 bases from J, with 23 bases between. CDR3 length: 16 amino acids. Germline CDR1 SNHLY, CDR2 FYNNEI. CDR3 residues: CASTLMGGAFFNEQFF. CDR3 DNA sequence: TGTGCCAGCACCCTCATGGGGGGGGCGTTTTTTAATGAGCAGTTCTTC.

The chain links TRBV7-9 to TRBJ2-3; tentatively, D is TRBD2 (6 bases). Per germline, CDR1 SEHNR and CDR2 FQNEAQ (reference sequence). This CDR3 spans 14 amino acids. Trimming took off 1 base at V and 4 bases at J, with 9 bases between the two ends. CDR3 loop: CASSLGGEADTQYF. CDR3 sequence (DNA): TGTGCCAGCAGCTTAGGGGGGGAAGCAGATACGCAGTATTTT.

The V call is TRBV20-1, the J call TRBJ1-2, with D hard to call. Germline V gene sequence: CDR1 DFQATT, CDR2 SNEGSKA (reference sequence). The length of the CDR3 is 11 residues. The germline V and J ends were trimmed by 1 base and 8 bases, with 8 bases remaining between them. The chain's CDR3 is CSARGGGGYTF. The CDR3 nucleotides read TGCAGTGCTAGAGGTGGTGGCGGCTACACCTTC.